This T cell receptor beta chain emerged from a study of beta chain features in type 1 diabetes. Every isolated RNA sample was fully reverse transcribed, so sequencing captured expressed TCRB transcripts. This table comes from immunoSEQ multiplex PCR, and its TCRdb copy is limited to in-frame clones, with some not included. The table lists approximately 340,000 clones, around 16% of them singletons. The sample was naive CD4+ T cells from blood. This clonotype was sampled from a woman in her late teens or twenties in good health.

CDR3 loop: CASSQAMNTEAFF. CDR3 coding DNA: TGTGCCAGCAGCCAAGCAATGAACACTGAAGCTTTCTTT. The chain joins TRBV14 to TRBJ1-1; no clear D gene. Germline loops: CDR1 SGHDN, CDR2 FVKESK. The CDR3 sequence is 13 residues long. The V end lost 1 base, the J end lost 0 bases, and 3 bases lay between the germline ends.